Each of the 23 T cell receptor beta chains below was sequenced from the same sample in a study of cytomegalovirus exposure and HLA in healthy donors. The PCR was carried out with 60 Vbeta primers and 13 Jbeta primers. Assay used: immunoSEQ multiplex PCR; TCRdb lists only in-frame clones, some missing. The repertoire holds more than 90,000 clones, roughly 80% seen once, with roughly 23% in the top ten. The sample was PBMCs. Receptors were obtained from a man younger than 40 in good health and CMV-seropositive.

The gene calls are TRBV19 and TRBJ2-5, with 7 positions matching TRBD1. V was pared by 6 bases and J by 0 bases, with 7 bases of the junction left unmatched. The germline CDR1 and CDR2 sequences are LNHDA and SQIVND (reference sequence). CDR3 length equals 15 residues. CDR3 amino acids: CASRRTDRDQETQYF. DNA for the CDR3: TGTGCCAGTAGAAGGACCGACAGGGACCAAGAGACCCAGTACTTC.

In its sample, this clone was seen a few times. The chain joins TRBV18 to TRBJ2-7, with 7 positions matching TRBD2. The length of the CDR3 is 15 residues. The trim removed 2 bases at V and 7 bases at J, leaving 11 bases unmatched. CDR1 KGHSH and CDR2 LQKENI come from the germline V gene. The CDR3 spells CASSPRAGVLGEQYF. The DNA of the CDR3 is TGTGCCAGCTCACCAAGGGCGGGGGTTTTGGGAGAGCAGTACTTC.

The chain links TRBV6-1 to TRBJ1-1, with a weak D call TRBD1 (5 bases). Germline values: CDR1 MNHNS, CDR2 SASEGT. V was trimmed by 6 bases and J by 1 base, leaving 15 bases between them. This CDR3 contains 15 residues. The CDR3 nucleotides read TGTGCCAGCAGACTAATGAGGAGGGGGAACACTGAAGCTTTCTTT. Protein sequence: CASRLMRRGNTEAFF.

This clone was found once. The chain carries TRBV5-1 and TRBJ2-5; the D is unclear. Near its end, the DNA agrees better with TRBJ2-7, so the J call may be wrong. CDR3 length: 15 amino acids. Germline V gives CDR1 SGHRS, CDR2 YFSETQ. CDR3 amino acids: CASSLDVGRLYEQYF. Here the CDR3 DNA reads TGCGCCAGCAGCTTGGATGTCGGCAGACTCTACGAGCAGTACTTC.

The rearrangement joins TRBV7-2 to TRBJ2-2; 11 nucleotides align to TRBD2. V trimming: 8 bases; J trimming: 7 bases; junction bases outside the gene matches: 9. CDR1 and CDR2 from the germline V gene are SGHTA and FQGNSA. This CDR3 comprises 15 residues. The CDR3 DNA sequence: TGTGCCAGCCGAACGACTAGCGGGGATGTCGGGGAGCTGTTTTTT. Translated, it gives CASRTTSGDVGELFF.

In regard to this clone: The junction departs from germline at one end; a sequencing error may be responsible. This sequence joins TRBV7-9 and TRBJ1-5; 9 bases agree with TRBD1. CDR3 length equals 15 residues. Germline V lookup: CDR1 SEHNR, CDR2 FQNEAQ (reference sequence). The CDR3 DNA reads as TGTTCCAGCAGCGTGGGACAGGGCCCCGGTCAGCCCCAGCATTTT. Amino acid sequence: CSSSVGQGPGQPQHF.

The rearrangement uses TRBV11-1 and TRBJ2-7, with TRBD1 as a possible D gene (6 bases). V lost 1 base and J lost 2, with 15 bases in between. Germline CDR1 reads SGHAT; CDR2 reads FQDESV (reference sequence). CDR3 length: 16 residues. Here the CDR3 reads CASSLEYGTNPYEQYF. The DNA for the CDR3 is TGTGCCAGCAGCTTAGAGTACGGGACAAACCCCTACGAGCAGTACTTC.

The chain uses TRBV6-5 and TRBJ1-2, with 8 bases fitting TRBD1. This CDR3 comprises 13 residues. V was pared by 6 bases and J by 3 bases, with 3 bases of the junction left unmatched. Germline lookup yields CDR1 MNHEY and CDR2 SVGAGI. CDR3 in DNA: TGTGCCAGCAGATCGGACAGGGACTATGGCTACACCTTC. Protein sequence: CASRSDRDYGYTF.

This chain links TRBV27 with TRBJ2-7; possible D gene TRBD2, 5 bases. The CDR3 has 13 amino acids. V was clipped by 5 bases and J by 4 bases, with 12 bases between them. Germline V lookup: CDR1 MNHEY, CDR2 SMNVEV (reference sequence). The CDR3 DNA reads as TGTGCCAGCAGTCCCGGACTCTTTTACGAGCAGTACTTC. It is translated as CASSPGLFYEQYF.

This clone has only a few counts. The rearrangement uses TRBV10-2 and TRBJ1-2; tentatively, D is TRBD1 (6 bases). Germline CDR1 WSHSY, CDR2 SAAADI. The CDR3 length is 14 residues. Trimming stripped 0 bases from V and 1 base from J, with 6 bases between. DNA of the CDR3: TGCGCCAGCAGTGAGTCGGACAGTAACTATGGCTACACCTTC. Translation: CASSESDSNYGYTF.

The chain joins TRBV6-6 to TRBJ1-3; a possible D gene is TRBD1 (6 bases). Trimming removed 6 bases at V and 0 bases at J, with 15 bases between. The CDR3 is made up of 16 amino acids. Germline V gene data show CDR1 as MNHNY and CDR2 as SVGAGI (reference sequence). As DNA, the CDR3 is TGTGCCAGCAGCCGCGGACAGATCCTCTCTGGAAACACCATATATTTT. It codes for CASSRGQILSGNTIYF.

Here the CDR3 DNA reads TGCGCCAGCAGCTTGATCGCAGGGAACACTGAAGCTTTCTTT. Encoded protein: CASSLIAGNTEAFF. The chain joins TRBV5-1 to TRBJ1-1; D gene unclear. The CDR3 extends over 14 amino acids. Trimming cost V 1 base and J 1 base, with 8 bases left between them. Germline loops: CDR1 SGHRS, CDR2 YFSETQ.

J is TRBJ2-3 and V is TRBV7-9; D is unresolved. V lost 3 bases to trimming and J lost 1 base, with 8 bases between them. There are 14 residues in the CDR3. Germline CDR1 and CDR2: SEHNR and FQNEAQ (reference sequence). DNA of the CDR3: TGTGCCAGCAGCTTGTATGCGGGCACAGATACGCAGTATTTT. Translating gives CASSLYAGTDTQYF.

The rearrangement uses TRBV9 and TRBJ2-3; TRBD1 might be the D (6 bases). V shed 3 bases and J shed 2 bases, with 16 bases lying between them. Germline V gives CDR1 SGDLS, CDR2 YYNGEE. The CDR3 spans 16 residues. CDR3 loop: CASSDRGQSVTDTQYF. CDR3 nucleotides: TGTGCCAGCAGCGACCGCGGACAGAGCGTCACAGATACGCAGTATTTT.

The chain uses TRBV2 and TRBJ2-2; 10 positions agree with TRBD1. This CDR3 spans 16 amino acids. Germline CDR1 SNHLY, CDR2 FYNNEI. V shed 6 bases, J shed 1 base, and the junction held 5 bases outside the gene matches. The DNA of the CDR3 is TGTGCCAGCAGCACGGGACAGGGGTGGAACACCGGGGAGCTGTTTTTT. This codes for CASSTGQGWNTGELFF.

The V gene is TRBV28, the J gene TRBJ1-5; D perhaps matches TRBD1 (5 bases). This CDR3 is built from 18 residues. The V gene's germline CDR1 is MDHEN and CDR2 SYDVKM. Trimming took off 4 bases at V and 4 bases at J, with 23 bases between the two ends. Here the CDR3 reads CASSSWGRGRRGNQPQHF. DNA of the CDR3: TGTGCCAGCAGTTCCTGGGGGAGGGGAAGGAGAGGGAATCAGCCCCAGCATTTT.

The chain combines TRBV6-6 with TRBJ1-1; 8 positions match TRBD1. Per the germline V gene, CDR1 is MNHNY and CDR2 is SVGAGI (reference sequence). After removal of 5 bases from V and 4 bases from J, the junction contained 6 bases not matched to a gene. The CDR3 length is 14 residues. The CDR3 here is CASSAIGTGTEAFF. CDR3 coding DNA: TGTGCCAGCAGTGCCATAGGGACAGGCACTGAAGCTTTCTTT.

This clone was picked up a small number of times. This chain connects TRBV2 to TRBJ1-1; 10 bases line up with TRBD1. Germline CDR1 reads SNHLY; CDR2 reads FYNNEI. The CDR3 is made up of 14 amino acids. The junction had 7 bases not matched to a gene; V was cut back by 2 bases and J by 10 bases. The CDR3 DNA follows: TGTGCCAGCAGTGAATACGGACAGGGGGGGCGAGCTTTCTTT. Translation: CASSEYGQGGRAFF.

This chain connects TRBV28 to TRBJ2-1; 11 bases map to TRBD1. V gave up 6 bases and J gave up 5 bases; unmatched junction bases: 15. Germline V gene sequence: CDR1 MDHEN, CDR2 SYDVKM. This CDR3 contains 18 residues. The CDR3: CASRIRAFRDRGNNEQFF. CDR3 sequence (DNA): TGTGCCAGCAGGATCCGGGCGTTCCGGGACAGGGGGAACAATGAGCAGTTCTTC. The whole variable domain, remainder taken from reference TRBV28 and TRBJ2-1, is DVKVTQSSRYLVKRTGEKVFLECVQDMDHENMFWYRQDPGLGLRLIYFSYDVKMKEKGDIPEGYSVSREKKERFSLILESASTNQTSMYLCASRIRAFRDRGNNEQFFGPGTRLTVL.

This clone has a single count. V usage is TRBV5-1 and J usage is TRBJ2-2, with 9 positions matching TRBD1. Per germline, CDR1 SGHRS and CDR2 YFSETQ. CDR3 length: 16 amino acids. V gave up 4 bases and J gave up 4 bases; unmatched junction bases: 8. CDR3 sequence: CASSHRDRVRTGELFF. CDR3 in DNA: TGCGCCAGCAGCCACAGGGACAGGGTACGCACCGGGGAGCTGTTTTTT.

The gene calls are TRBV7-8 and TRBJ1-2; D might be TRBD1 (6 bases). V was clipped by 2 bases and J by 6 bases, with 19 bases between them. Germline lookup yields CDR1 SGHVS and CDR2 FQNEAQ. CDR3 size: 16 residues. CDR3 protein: CASSLFYRGQLDGYTF. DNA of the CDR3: TGTGCCAGCAGCTTATTCTACCGGGGACAATTGGATGGCTACACCTTC. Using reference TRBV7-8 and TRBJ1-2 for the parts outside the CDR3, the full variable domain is GAGVSQSPRYKVAKRGQDVALRCDPISGHVSLFWYQQALGQGPEFLTYFQNEAQLDKSGLPSDRFFAERPEGSVSTLKIQRTQQEDSAVYLCASSLFYRGQLDGYTFGSGTRLTVV.

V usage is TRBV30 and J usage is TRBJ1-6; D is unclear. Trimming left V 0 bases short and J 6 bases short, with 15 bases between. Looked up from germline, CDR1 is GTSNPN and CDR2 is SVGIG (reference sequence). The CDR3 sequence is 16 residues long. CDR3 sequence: CAWSVGLRGFNSPLHF. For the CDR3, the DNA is TGTGCCTGGAGTGTAGGCCTCCGAGGATTTAATTCACCCCTCCACTTT.

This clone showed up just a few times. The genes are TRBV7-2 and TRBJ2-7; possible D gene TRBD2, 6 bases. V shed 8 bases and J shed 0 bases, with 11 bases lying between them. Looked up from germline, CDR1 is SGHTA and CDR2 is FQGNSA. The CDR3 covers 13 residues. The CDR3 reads CASRSGGSYEQYF. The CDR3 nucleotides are TGTGCCAGCCGATCCGGGGGCTCCTACGAGCAGTACTTC.